The rows below give T cell receptor beta chains drawn from one sample of a study of blood T cell repertoires in COVID-19. Some clones are missing from TCRdb's copy, which holds only in-frame ones; the method was immunoSEQ multiplex PCR. The table lists hundreds of thousands of clones, around 89% of them singletons. The sequencing sample was made of peripheral blood. These receptors were taken from a woman aged 50 to 60 with active or convalescent COVID-19. Each CDR3 is given with its conserved first and last residue. The D gene is left open where the match is weak. Size is stated for part of the rows, as once, few or many counts, or as a class when the clone is expanded.

v_call	clone_size	d_call	j_call	cdr3_aa	cdr3_nt
TRBV6-6	once	-	TRBJ1-1	CASSYSEPTNTEAFF	TGTGCCAGCAGTTACTCGGAGCCCACGAACACTGAAGCTTTCTTT
TRBV7-9	-	TRBD1	TRBJ2-7	CASSQVQGAGYEQYF	TGTGCCAGCAGCCAGGTACAGGGGGCCGGCTACGAGCAGTACTTC
TRBV29-1	-	TRBD1	TRBJ1-2	CSVAPGTGEYGYTF	TGCAGCGTTGCCCCGGGGACAGGGGAATATGGCTACACCTTC
TRBV3-1/TRBV3-2	-	-	TRBJ1-1	CASSPRTFMNTEAFF	TGTGCCAGCAGCCCCCGGACTTTCATGAACACTGAAGCTTTCTTT
TRBV19	-	-	TRBJ2-4	CASSIQTGAIQYF	TGTGCCAGTAGTATCCAAACGGGAGCCATTCAGTACTTC
TRBV5-6	-	TRBD1	TRBJ1-1	CASSSRGTGGANTEAFF	TGTGCCAGCAGCTCAAGAGGGACAGGGGGCGCGAACACTGAAGCTTTCTTT
TRBV10-3	once	TRBD1	TRBJ2-7	CAIGGTGGSEQYF	TGTGCCATCGGGGGGACAGGGGGCTCCGAGCAGTACTTC
TRBV19	once	TRBD2	TRBJ2-1	CASTRTSGSYNEQFF	TGTGCCAGTACGCGAACTAGCGGATCCTACAATGAGCAGTTCTTC
TRBV6-6	-	TRBD2	TRBJ2-7	CASSLAGPYEQYF	TGTGCCAGCAGTCTAGCGGGGCCCTACGAGCAGTACTTC
TRBV30	-	-	TRBJ1-6	CAWSATALNSPLHF	TGTGCCTGGAGTGCGACAGCTCTTAATTCACCCCTCCACTTT
TRBV4-2	-	-	TRBJ2-7	CASSLPGAGAPYEQYF	TGTGCCAGCAGCCTCCCAGGGGCAGGGGCGCCCTACGAGCAGTACTTC
TRBV3-1/TRBV3-2	-	TRBD2	TRBJ2-1	CASSPGLAGRRRREQFF	TGTGCCAGCAGCCCGGGACTAGCGGGAAGGCGTCGACGGGAGCAGTTCTTC
TRBV19	-	TRBD1	TRBJ2-5	CASSRTTGTTEETQYF	TGTGCCAGTAGTCGCACGACAGGGACGACGGAAGAGACCCAGTACTTC
TRBV5-1	-	-	TRBJ2-5	CASSLGVIARTQYF	TGCGCCAGCAGCTTGGGGGTCATAGCGAGGACCCAGTACTTC
TRBV28	-	TRBD1	TRBJ1-4	CASSSLPGQGLLGWGEKLFF	TGTGCCAGCAGTTCTCTACCGGGACAGGGGCTCCTTGGATGGGGTGAAAAACTGTTTTTT
TRBV5-5	-	-	TRBJ2-1	CASSLTVGNEQFF	TGTGCCAGCAGCTTAACAGTCGGCAATGAGCAGTTCTTC